Presented here are 19 T cell receptor beta chains from one specimen sequenced in a study of patients with pleural tuberculosis. Each CDR3 protein gets one entry after TCRdb re-called the reads with MiXCR. The table shows 25,000 to 35,000 distinct CDR3 sequences, with under 20% occurring only once. The sample consisted of peripheral blood. The receptors were sampled from a human donor with pleural tuberculosis.

The chain couples TRBV20-1 to TRBJ2-7, with D possibly TRBD2 on 6 matching bases. Germline CDR1 and CDR2: DFQATT and SNEGSKA (reference sequence). The CDR3 is made up of 13 amino acids. The DNA of the CDR3 is TGCAGTGCTAGACCTGGGACTTCCTACAAGCAGTACGTC. This translates into CSARPGTSYKQYV.

This clonotype rates as medium-sized. This rearrangement joins TRBV28 to TRBJ1-5, with D perhaps TRBD1 (5 bases). This CDR3 is built from 16 residues. The V gene lost 2 bases and the J gene lost 0 bases, with 11 bases spanning the gap. Germline V lookup: CDR1 MDHEN, CDR2 SYDVKM. The CDR3, as DNA: TGTGCCAGCAGTTTAATGGCAGGGTATAGCAATCAGCCCCAGCATTTT. Residues: CASSLMAGYSNQPQHF.

The chain uses TRBV6-1 and TRBJ2-3, with 10 nucleotides matching TRBD1. V dropped 6 bases and J dropped 14; count of bases not matched to a gene: 17. The CDR3 spans 15 residues. Per the germline V gene, CDR1 is MNHNS and CDR2 is SASEGT. The CDR3 sequence is CASSRTGGGTDMRYF. CDR3 bases: TGTGCCAGCAGCCGGACAGGGGGAGGCACAGATATGCGGTATTTT.

The V call is TRBV20-1, the J call TRBJ1-6; TRBD1 is a possible D gene (6 bases). From germline, CDR1 is DFQATT and CDR2 SNEGSKA (reference sequence). This CDR3 is built from 14 residues. Trimming stripped 6 bases from V and 13 bases from J, with 22 bases between. The CDR3 region is CSAGDTGNSWPLHF. CDR3 DNA sequence: TGCAGTGCAGGGGACACAGGAAATTCCTGGCCCCTCCACTTT.

A note on this clonotype: Just one base apart from a much larger clone, this may be a read error. The genes are TRBV5-4 and TRBJ2-3, with 12 bases lining up with TRBD2. V lost 5 bases, J lost 4 bases, and 11 bases stayed unmatched. The CDR3 consists of 17 residues. Germline V gives CDR1 SGHNT, CDR2 YYREEE (reference sequence). As DNA, the CDR3 is TGTGCCAGCAGTCGGAAAGCGCTAGCGGGAGGGCCAGATACGCAGTATTTT. This codes for CASSRKALAGGPDTQYF. Variable domain in full (rest from reference TRBV5-4 and TRBJ2-3): ETGVTQSPTHLIKTRGQQVTLRCSSQSGHNTVSWYQQALGQGPQFIFQYYREEENGRGNFPPRFSGLQFPNYSSELNVNALELDDSALYLCASSRKALAGGPDTQYFGPGTRLTVL.

This clonotype was detected ten times or more. V gene TRBV12-3 or TRBV12-4 combines with J gene TRBJ1-2; D is possibly TRBD1 (5 bases). V gave up 3 bases and J gave up 8 bases, with 13 bases separating them. The CDR3 extends over 13 amino acids. The CDR3 spells CASSLGDALGYTF. CDR3 DNA sequence: TGTGCCAGCAGTTTGGGGGACGCCCTAGGCTACACCTTC.

This clonotype is medium-sized. This sequence joins TRBV25-1 and TRBJ1-5; 7 bases match TRBD1. Germline V lookup: CDR1 MGHDK, CDR2 SYGVNS. J lost 6 bases, V lost 5 bases, and 7 bases had no gene match. This CDR3 contains 14 residues. The DNA for the CDR3 is TGTGCCAGCAGTTCACAGGGGCCGTCTCAGCCCCAGCATTTT. Its translation: CASSSQGPSQPQHF.

As to this clonotype: A much larger clone sits a single nucleotide away, making a read error possible. The V call is TRBV4-2, the J call TRBJ2-1; TRBD2 aligns across 10 bases. Germline trimming cut 3 bases from V and 9 bases from J; bases unmatched to any gene: 8. In germline, CDR1 is LGHNA, CDR2 YNFKEQ. The CDR3 totals 15 residues. The CDR3 reads CASSQGLARGTEQFF. The CDR3 nucleotides are TGTGCCAGCAGCCAGGGACTAGCGAGGGGGACTGAGCAGTTCTTC.

This clonotype was recorded at least ten times. The V call is TRBV29-1, the J call TRBJ2-7; 12 bases align to TRBD1. The germline V gene encodes CDR1 SQVTM and CDR2 ANQGSEA. V was pared by 4 bases and J by 5 bases, with 3 bases of the junction left unmatched. The length of the CDR3 is 13 residues. The DNA of the CDR3 is TGCAGCGTTGTGGGACAGGGGGCGAACGAGCAGTACTTC. This encodes CSVVGQGANEQYF.

This clonotype occurred a few times. A read error may explain this, as a much larger clone is one base away. The V and J genes are TRBV5-1 and TRBJ1-1; TRBD1 might be the D (5 bases). The length of the CDR3 is 13 residues. The V gene's germline CDR1 is SGHRS and CDR2 YFSETQ. Deletions cut 1 base from V and 3 bases from J, with 7 bases between. The CDR3: CASSLWGDTEAFF. The CDR3 bases are TGCGCCAGCAGCTTGTGGGGGGACACTGAAGCTTTCTTT.

Comments on this clonotype: A clone one base away is much larger, so this may be a read error. The rearrangement uses TRBV4-1 and TRBJ2-7; a weak D match, TRBD1 (5 bases). The ends were cut back, 0 bases at V and 3 bases at J, with 15 bases in the middle. CDR1 is MGHRA and CDR2 is YSYEKL in the germline V gene. This CDR3 has 16 residues. The CDR3 loop reads CASSQDSQGWCYEQYF. The CDR3 region has the DNA TGCGCCAGCAGCCAAGATTCGCAGGGTTGGTGCTACGAGCAGTACTTC.

This clonotype was counted many times. The chain joins TRBV29-1 to TRBJ1-2, with D unresolved. With 4 bases removed from V and 3 bases from J, the gap between germline ends came to 6 bases. Germline-derived CDR1 and CDR2 are SQVTM and ANQGSEA. This CDR3 contains 11 residues. The CDR3 region has the DNA TGCAGCGTTGCTCTGGACTATGGCTACACCTTC. Protein: CSVALDYGYTF.

A remark on this clonotype: Just one base apart from a much larger clone, this may be a read error. The chain uses TRBV29-1 and TRBJ2-3, with 7 bases that match TRBD2. CDR3 length: 14 amino acids. Germline CDR1 and CDR2: SQVTM and ANQGSEA. The CDR3 region has the DNA TGCGGCGGATCCGGGAGGATTGGCACAGATACGCAGTATTTT. Encoded protein: CGGSGRIGTDTQYF.

This clonotype has at least ten counts. The rearrangement joins TRBV29-1 to TRBJ2-7; the match to TRBD1 covers 8 bases. Unmatched junction bases numbered 4, after V lost 4 bases and J lost 2 bases. The CDR3 sequence is 13 residues long. Germline values: CDR1 SQVTM, CDR2 ANQGSEA. CDR3 nucleotides: TGCAGCGTTGGACAGGGGTCACCCTACGAGCAGTACTTC. Translation gives CSVGQGSPYEQYF.

Worth noting for this clonotype: One junction end does not reproduce the germline sequence, and a read error may be involved. The V call is TRBV3-1, the J call TRBJ1-1; no definite D call. CDR3 length: 12 residues. Germline assignment: CDR1 LGHDT and CDR2 YNNKEL (reference sequence). The CDR3 protein is CASSHEGRGAIF. The CDR3 region has the DNA TGTGCCAGCAGCCATGAGGGTCGGGGAGCTATCTTT.

In its sample, this clonotype was seen many times. The junction departs from the called germline gene at one end, perhaps through a read error. The V gene is TRBV6-1, the J gene TRBJ2-7, with D possibly matching TRBD1 (6 bases). Per germline, CDR1 MNHNS and CDR2 SASEGT. This CDR3 has 13 residues. CDR3 nucleotides: TGTGCCAGCTGTGACAGGACCACCTACGAGCAGTACTTC. Protein sequence: CASCDRTTYEQYF.

This chain connects TRBV12-5 to TRBJ1-2; TRBD1 aligns across 7 bases. This CDR3 contains 14 residues. Germline CDR1 LGHNT, CDR2 FRNRAP. V lost 6 bases, J lost 2 bases, and 6 bases stayed unmatched. The CDR3 DNA is TGTGCTAGTGGGGTGACAGGGAAGAACTATGGCTACACCTTC. Its protein product is CASGVTGKNYGYTF.

On this clonotype itself: A much more abundant neighbour one base away suggests this may be a read error. V is TRBV3-1 and J is TRBJ2-7; TRBD2 aligns across 10 bases. The germline V gene has CDR1 LGHDT and CDR2 YNNKEL (reference sequence). The CDR3 totals 15 residues. The CDR3 DNA is TGTTCCAGCAGCCCGGCTAGCGGGAGTTTCTACGAGCAGTACTTC. This translates into CSSSPASGSFYEQYF.

Ten or more counts support this clonotype. J is TRBJ1-5 and V is TRBV4-1; TRBD1 is a possible D gene (6 bases). Germline V gives CDR1 MGHRA, CDR2 YSYEKL. This CDR3 contains 16 residues. The germline V and J ends were trimmed by 3 bases and 3 bases, with 15 bases remaining between them. CDR3 DNA sequence: TGCGCCAGCAGCCACCGAGCAGGGGAGCCCAATCAGCCCCAGCATTTT. Its protein product is CASSHRAGEPNQPQHF.